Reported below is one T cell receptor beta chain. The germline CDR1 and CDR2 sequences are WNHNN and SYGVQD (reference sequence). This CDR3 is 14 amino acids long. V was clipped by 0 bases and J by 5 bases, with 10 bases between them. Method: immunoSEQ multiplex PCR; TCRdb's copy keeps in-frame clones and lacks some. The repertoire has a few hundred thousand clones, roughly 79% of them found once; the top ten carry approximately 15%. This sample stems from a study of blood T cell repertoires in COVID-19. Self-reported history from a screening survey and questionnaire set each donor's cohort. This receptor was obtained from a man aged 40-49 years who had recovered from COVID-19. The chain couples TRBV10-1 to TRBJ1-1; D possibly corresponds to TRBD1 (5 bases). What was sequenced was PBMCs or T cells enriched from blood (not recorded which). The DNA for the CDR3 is TGCGCCAGCAGTGAGTCGGGGCCTTGGACTGAAGCTTTCTTT. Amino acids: CASSESGPWTEAFF.